The entry below describes one T cell receptor beta chain. This specimen belongs to a study of breast tumors, draining lymph nodes, adjacent tissues. TCRdb reanalysed the multiplex PCR reads using MiXCR and keeps one entry per CDR3 protein. Of a few hundred thousand distinct CDR3 sequences listed, less than 45% are singletons. Samples came from axillary lymph nodes draining the breast cancer. V lost 5 bases and J lost 2; bases outside the gene matches: 4. Germline lookup yields CDR1 DFQATT and CDR2 SNEGSKA (reference sequence). There are 13 residues in the CDR3. The rearrangement joins TRBV20-1 to TRBJ2-3; TRBD2 matches 7 bases. This TCR was sampled from a female donor with breast cancer. Some clones in this sample may be carry-over from other donors' samples. Sequencing was carried out using axillary lymph node tissue. The CDR3 sequence is CSAFSGDTDTQYF. CDR3 in DNA: TGCAGTGCTTTCAGCGGGGACACAGATACGCAGTATTTT.